In this sample, the clone carrying this T cell receptor beta chain turned up once. The assay was immunoSEQ multiplex PCR, and TCRdb's table has in-frame clones only and misses some. The repertoire holds around 72,000 clones, with 80% to 95% as singletons. The sample is drawn from a study of technical replicates of blood from a handful of donors. The CDR3 is 16 residues long. CDR1 and CDR2 (germline): SGHRS, YFSETQ. The V and J ends lost 0 bases and 0 bases respectively, with 10 bases between them. The sample was PBMCs. This clonotype was sampled from a human donor in good health. Some clones in this sample may be carry-over from other donors' samples. The chain is built from TRBV5-1 and TRBJ2-1, with D hard to call. The CDR3 nucleotides read TGCGCCAGCAGCTTGGATGTGGTTAGCTCCTACAATGAGCAGTTCTTC. It specifies CASSLDVVSSYNEQFF.